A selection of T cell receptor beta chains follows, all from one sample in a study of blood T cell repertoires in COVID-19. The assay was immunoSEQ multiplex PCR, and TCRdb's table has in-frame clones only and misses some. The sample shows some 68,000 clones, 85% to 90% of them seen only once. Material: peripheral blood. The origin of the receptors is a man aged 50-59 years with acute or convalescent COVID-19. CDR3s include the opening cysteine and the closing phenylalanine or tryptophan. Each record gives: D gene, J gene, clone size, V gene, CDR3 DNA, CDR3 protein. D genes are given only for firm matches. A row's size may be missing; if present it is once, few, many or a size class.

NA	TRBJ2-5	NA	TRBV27	TGTGCCAGCAGTTTTCGGAGGGACGTTGGGGAGACCCAGTACTTC	CASSFRRDVGETQYF
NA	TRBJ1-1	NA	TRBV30	TGTGCCTGGAATAACTGGCGGGTTAGGAGCACTGAAGCTTTCTTT	CAWNNWRVRSTEAFF
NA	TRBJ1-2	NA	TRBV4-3	TGCGCCAGCAGCCAAGATTTGGGGCGGATCTATGGCTACACCTTC	CASSQDLGRIYGYTF
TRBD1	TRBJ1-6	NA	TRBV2	TGTGCCAGCAGGGGACAGACTTATAATTCACCCCTCCACTTT	CASRGQTYNSPLHF
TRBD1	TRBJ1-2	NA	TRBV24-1	TGTGCCACCAGTGATCGGACAGGGCGCTATGGCTACACCTTC	CATSDRTGRYGYTF
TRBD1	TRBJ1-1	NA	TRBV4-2	TGTGCCAGCAGCCAACAAAGACAGGGGAACACTGAAGCTTTCTTT	CASSQQRQGNTEAFF
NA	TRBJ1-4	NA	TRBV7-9	TGTGCCAGCAGCGCGGGGACCTCGGTGGTCCGTAATGAAAAACTGTTTTTT	CASSAGTSVVRNEKLFF
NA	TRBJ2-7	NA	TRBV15	TGTGCCACCAGAGGGGGGCCGGAGACAGGGTTTTACGAGCAGTACTTC	CATRGGPETGFYEQYF
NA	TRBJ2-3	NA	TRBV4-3	TGCGCCAGCAGCCAAGAGTCCCTAGATGCCAAAAATACGCAGTATTTT	CASSQESLDAKNTQYF
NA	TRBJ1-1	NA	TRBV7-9	TGTGCCAGCAGCCGAGGTGAGGGCCACAACACTGAAGCTTTCTTT	CASSRGEGHNTEAFF
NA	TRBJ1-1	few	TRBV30	TGTGCCTGGAGTGTCCGGGGGGGACGGACTGAAGCTTTCTTT	CAWSVRGGRTEAFF
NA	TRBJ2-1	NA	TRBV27	TGTGCCAGCAGTTTTTCGGGAGTCGTGTACAATGAGCAGTTCTTC	CASSFSGVVYNEQFF
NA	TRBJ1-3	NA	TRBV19	TGTGCCTCAAATGACGGGGGTTACTCTGGAAACACCATATATTTT	CASNDGGYSGNTIYF
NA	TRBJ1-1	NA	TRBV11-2	TGTGCCAGCACAAGGGGGGGTTCGAACACTGAAGCTTTCTTT	CASTRGGSNTEAFF
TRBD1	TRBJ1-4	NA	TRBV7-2	TGTGCCAGCAGCTACGGACAGGGTCGTGAAAAACTGTTTTTT	CASSYGQGREKLFF
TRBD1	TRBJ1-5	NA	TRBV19	TGTGCCAGTACGAAGAAGGGACAGGGTAGCAATCAGCCCCAGCATTTT	CASTKKGQGSNQPQHF
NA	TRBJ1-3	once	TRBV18	TGTGCCAGCTCACCGTGGACCGGGAACTCTGGAAACACCATATATTTT	CASSPWTGNSGNTIYF
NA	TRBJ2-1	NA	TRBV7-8	TGTGCCAGCAGCTTAGTGACCTCCTTGAGGAATGAGCAGTTCTTC	CASSLVTSLRNEQFF
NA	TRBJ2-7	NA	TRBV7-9	TGTGCCAGCAGCTTAGTAACGGGGGAGCAGTACTTC	CASSLVTGEQYF
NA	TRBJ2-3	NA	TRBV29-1	TGCAGCGTGAGCGGGAGCACAGATACGCAGTATTTT	CSVSGSTDTQYF
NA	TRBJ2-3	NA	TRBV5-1	TGCGCCAGCAGGCCTACTAGCACCTACACAGATACGCAGTATTTT	CASRPTSTYTDTQYF
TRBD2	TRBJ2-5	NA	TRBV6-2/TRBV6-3	TGTGCCAGCAGTAATCCGACTGGGACTAGCGGGAGCAAAGAGACCCAGTACTTC	CASSNPTGTSGSKETQYF
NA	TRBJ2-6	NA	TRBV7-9	TGTGCCAGCAGCTTAGGAATAGCAGGGGTGTCATATGGGGCCAACGTCCTGACTTTC	CASSLGIAGVSYGANVLTF
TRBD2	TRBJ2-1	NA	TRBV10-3	TGTGCCATCAGGAAAAGCGGGAGGCGGAACAATGAGCAGTTCTTC	CAIRKSGRRNNEQFF
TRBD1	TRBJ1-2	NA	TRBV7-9	TGTGCCAGCAGCACAGACAGGGACTATGGCTACACCTTC	CASSTDRDYGYTF
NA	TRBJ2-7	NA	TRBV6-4	TGTGCCAGCAGTGACTCGTACAGAAAAGAACCGACCCTCTACGAGCAGTACTTC	CASSDSYRKEPTLYEQYF
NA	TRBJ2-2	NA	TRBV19	TGTGCCAGTAGTCCAACAAGGGGCACCGGGGAGCTGTTTTTT	CASSPTRGTGELFF
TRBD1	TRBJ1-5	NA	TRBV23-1	TGCGCCAGCAGTCAATTCAGGGGGCTGGGACAGCCCCAGCATTTT	CASSQFRGLGQPQHF
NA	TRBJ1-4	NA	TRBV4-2	TGTGCCAGCAGCCAAGAAGAGGGCTTTAATGAAAAACTGTTTTTT	CASSQEEGFNEKLFF
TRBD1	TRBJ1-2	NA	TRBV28	TGTGCCAGCAGACCGACAGGGCTGTATGGCTACACCTTC	CASRPTGLYGYTF
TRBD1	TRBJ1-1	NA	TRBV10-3	TGTGCCATCAATAAAGGGACAGGGAACACTGAAGCTTTCTTT	CAINKGTGNTEAFF
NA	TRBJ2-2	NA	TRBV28	TGTGCCAGCAGTTTAACAGGGTACACCGGGGAGCTGTTTTTT	CASSLTGYTGELFF
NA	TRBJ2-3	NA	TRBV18	TGTGCCAGCTCACCACCGTGGTCGAGGCTGAACACAGATACGCAGTATTTT	CASSPPWSRLNTDTQYF
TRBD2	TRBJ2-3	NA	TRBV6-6	TGTGCCAGCAGCTCCACGACTAGCGGGAGTGGGAATACGCAGTATTTT	CASSSTTSGSGNTQYF
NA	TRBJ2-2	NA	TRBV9	TGTGCCAGCAGCGTTAGCGGAGCGAACACCGGGGAGCTGTTTTTT	CASSVSGANTGELFF
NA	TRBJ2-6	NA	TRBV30	TGTGCCCTCTTAGGGGAACCTGGGGCCAACGTCCTGACTTTC	CALLGEPGANVLTF
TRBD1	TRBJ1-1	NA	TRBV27	TGTGCCAGCAGAGGGAACAGGGGACCCCCAAGAACTGAAGCTTTCTTT	CASRGNRGPPRTEAFF
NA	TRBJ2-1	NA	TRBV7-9	TGTGCCAGCAGCCAGACTCAGGGGATCAATGAGCAGTTCTTC	CASSQTQGINEQFF
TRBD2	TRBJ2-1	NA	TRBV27	TGTGCCAGCAGTACAGGACTAGAGGAGTTCTTC	CASSTGLEEFF
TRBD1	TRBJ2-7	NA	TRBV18	TGTGCCAGCTCACCCCTAGGGACAGGGAGCTACGAGCAGTACTTC	CASSPLGTGSYEQYF
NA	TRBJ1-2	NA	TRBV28	TGTGCCAGCAGTTCGGGGGAACTCTATGGCTACACCTTC	CASSSGELYGYTF
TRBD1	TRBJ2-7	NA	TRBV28	TGTGCCAGCGGATGGACAGGTCCGCGCGAGCAGTACTTC	CASGWTGPREQYF
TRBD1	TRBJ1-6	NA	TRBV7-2	TGTGCCAGCAGCACTCAGGGACAGGGGGCAGGTTCACCCCTCCACTTT	CASSTQGQGAGSPLHF
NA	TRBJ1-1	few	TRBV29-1	TGCAGCGTTGGGTTCCGGGATTTCGAGAACACTGAAGCTTTCTTT	CSVGFRDFENTEAFF
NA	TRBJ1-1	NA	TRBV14	TGTGCCAGCAGCCCCCTAATAAGTCGCGACATGAACACTGAAGCTTTCTTT	CASSPLISRDMNTEAFF
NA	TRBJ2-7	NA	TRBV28	TGTGCCAGCAGTTTAAGGGGCCCTTACGAGCAGTACTTC	CASSLRGPYEQYF
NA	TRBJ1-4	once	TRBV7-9	TGTGCCAGCAGCACCAAAGAGGACAGATTTAATGAAAAACTGTTTTTT	CASSTKEDRFNEKLFF
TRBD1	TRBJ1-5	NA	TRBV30	TGTGCCTGGGGGACAGTCCTGGGGCAGCCCCAGCATTTT	CAWGTVLGQPQHF
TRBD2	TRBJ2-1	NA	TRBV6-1	TGTGCCAGCAGTGGGTGGCTCGGACTAGCTATTGTAGAGCAGTTCTTC	CASSGWLGLAIVEQFF